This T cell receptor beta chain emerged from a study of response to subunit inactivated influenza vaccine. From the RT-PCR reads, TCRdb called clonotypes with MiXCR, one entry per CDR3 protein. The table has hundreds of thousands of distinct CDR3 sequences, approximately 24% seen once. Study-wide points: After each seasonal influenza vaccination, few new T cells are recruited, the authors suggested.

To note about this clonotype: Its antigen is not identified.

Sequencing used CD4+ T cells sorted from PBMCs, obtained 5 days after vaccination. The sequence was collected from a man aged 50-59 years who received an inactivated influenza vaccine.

The CDR3 here is CASSQDSGGYTF. DNA of the CDR3: TGTGCCAGCAGCCAAGATTCGGGGGGCTACACCTTC. The rearrangement uses TRBV4-2 and TRBJ1-2, with unresolved D. Germline V gene data show CDR1 as LGHNA and CDR2 as YNFKEQ. The CDR3 contains 12 residues. V dropped 0 bases and J dropped 8 bases, with 7 bases sitting between them.